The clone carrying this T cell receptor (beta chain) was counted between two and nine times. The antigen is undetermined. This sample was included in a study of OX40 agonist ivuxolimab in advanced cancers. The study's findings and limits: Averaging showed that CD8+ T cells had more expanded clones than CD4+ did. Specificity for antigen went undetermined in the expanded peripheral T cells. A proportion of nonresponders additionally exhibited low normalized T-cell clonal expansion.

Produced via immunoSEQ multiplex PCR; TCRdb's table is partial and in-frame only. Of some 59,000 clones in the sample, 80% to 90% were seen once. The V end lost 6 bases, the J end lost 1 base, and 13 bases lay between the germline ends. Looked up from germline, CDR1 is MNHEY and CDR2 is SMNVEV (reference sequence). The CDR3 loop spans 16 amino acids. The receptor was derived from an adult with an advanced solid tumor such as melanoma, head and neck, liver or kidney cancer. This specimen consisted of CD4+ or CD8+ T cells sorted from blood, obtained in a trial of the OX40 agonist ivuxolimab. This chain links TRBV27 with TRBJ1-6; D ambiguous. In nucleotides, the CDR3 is TGTGCCAGCAGACCGACCCTTGGGTCCTATAATTCACCCCTCCACTTT. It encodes CASRPTLGSYNSPLHF.